This T cell receptor (beta chain) derives from a study of shared T cell receptors in the human thymus. Generated by immunoSEQ multiplex PCR, the TCRdb table keeps only in-frame clones and is missing some. The sample includes approximately 730,000 clones, 80% to 90% of them seen just once. The trim removed 3 bases at V and 2 bases at J, leaving 8 bases unmatched. From germline, CDR1 is LGHNA and CDR2 YSLEER. The CDR3 runs 16 residues. This same sample was also part of a study on human thymus T cells. Per that study: Thymus tissue for the work was resected from patients undergoing corrective heart surgery.

The chain is built from TRBV4-3 and TRBJ2-7; 9 positions agree with TRBD1. Source material: thymocytes. This sequence originates from a girl under three years old with a congenital heart defect. The CDR3 spells CASSQEGQGQTYEQYF. The CDR3 nucleotides are TGCGCCAGCAGCCAGGAGGGACAGGGTCAAACCTACGAGCAGTACTTC.